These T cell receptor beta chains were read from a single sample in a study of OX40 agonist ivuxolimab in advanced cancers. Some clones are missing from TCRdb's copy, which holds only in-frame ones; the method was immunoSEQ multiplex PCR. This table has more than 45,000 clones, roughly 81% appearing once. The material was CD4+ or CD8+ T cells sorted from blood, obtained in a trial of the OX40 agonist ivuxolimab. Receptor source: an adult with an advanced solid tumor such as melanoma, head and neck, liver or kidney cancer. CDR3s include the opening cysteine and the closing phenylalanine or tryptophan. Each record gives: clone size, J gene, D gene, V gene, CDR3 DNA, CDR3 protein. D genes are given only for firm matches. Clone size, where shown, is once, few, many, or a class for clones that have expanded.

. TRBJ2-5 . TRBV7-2 TGTGCCAGCAGCCCGGACCCGGGGAAGACCCAGTACTTC CASSPDPGKTQYF
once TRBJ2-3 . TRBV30 TGTGCCTGGAGGGTTAACGGGAGAACAGATACGCAGTATTTT CAWRVNGRTDTQYF
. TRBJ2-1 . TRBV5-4 TGTGCCAGCAGCTTCACGAACCGCTCCTACAATGAGCAGTTCTTC CASSFTNRSYNEQFF
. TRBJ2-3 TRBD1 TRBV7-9 TGTGCCAGCAGCTTAACAGGGGGCACAGATACGCAGTATTTT CASSLTGGTDTQYF
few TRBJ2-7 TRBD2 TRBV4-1 TGCGCCAGCAGCCGGGGACTAGCGGGAGTCTCCTACGAGCAGTACTTC CASSRGLAGVSYEQYF
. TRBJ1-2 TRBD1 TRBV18 TGTGCCAGCTCACCAGGAACGGGACAGGACTATGGCTACACCTTC CASSPGTGQDYGYTF
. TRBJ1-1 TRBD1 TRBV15 TGTGCCACCAGCAGAGATCAAGCAGGGGGCCGCACTGAAGCTTTCTTT CATSRDQAGGRTEAFF
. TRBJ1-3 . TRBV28 TGTGCCAGCAGTCCCCCTTCGCGAAACACCATATATTTT CASSPPSRNTIYF
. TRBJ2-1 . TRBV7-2 TGTGCCAGCAGTCCCAAGGCGGGCTCCTACAATGAGCAGTTCTTC CASSPKAGSYNEQFF
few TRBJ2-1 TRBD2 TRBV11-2 TGTGCCAGCAGCTCCGGGACTAGCGGGCGAGGGACCTACAATGAGCAGTTCTTC CASSSGTSGRGTYNEQFF
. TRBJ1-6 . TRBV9 TGTGCCAGCAGCGCCTACCCCCGGGGGGAAAGAGGAAATTCACCCCTCCACTTT CASSAYPRGERGNSPLHF
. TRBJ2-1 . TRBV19 TGTGCCAGTAGTATGACTTCCAATGAGCAGTTCTTC CASSMTSNEQFF
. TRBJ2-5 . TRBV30 TGTGCCTGGAGTGTAGGTGCTGTACAAGAGACCCAGTACTTC CAWSVGAVQETQYF
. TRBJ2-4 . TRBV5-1 TGCGCCAGCAGCTTGGAGGCCAAAAACATTCAGTACTTC CASSLEAKNIQYF
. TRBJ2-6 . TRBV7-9 TGTGCCAGCAGCTTAGGGGGAGCAGTCGGGGCCAACGTCCTGACTTTC CASSLGGAVGANVLTF
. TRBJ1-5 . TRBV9 TGTGCCAGCAGCGTAGGGGGAGGAAATCAGCCCCAGCATTTT CASSVGGGNQPQHF
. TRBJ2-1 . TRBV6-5 TGTGCCAGCAGTTACTCCCCTAGTTCCTACAATGAGCAGTTCTTC CASSYSPSSYNEQFF
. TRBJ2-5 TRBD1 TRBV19 TGTGCCACCTCCGGACAGGGGATCTGGGGGACCCAGTACTTC CATSGQGIWGTQYF
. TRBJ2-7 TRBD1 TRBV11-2 TGTGCCAGCAGCTCCCGGACAGGGAACCCCTACGAGCAGTACTTC CASSSRTGNPYEQYF
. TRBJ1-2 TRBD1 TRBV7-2 TGTGCCAGCAGCACAGGGGTGGGGTATGGCTACACCTTC CASSTGVGYGYTF
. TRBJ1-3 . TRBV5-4 TGTGCCAGCAGCTCAATGGGAGGAAACACCATATATTTT CASSSMGGNTIYF
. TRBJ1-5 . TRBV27 TGTGCCAGCATACCGGGACGGCACCGACGGAGCAATCAGCCCCAGCATTTT CASIPGRHRRSNQPQHF
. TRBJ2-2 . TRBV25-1 TGTGCCAGCAGTGAATTGGGGACACATAAGAACACCGGGGAGCTGTTTTTT CASSELGTHKNTGELFF
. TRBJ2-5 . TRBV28 TGTGCCAGCAGTTTATCCTGGGGTGATCACCAAGAGACCCAGTACTTC CASSLSWGDHQETQYF
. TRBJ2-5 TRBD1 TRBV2 TGTGCCAGCAGTTATCTGACAGGGGAAGAGACCCAGTACTTC CASSYLTGEETQYF
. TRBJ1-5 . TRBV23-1 TGCGCCAGCAGTCAACCAGGGTCGGGCGAACAGCCCCAGCATTTT CASSQPGSGEQPQHF
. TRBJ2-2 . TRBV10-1 TGCGCCAGCAGAGGAGACAACGGAGGGAACACCGGGGAGCTGTTTTTT CASRGDNGGNTGELFF
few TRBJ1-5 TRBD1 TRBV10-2 TGCGCCAGCAGTCCGGGACAGAGGGATCAGCCCCAGCATTTT CASSPGQRDQPQHF
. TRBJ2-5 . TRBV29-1 TGCAGCGTTGGCCGGGACACCCAAGAGACCCAGTACTTC CSVGRDTQETQYF